The entry that follows covers one T cell receptor beta chain sequence. The table came from immunoSEQ multiplex PCR; TCRdb's copy has only in-frame clones and leaves some out. This sample has about 70,000 clones; around nine tenths occur once, and the top ten carry 2% to 2.5%. The sample originates from a study of T cell changes during pregnancy in multiple sclerosis. The CDR3 is 15 residues long. CDR1 and CDR2 (germline): KGHSH, LQKENI. V lost 6 bases, J lost 3 bases, and 15 bases lay in between. The TCR originated in a female donor in good health, enrolled as a control in a pregnancy study. Specimen: peripheral blood, collected in the second trimester of pregnancy. The chain links TRBV18 to TRBJ1-5; D is ambiguous. CDR3 nucleotide sequence: TGTGCCAGCTCCCCTAATATAGTTGACAATCAGCCCCAGCATTTT. Its protein product is CASSPNIVDNQPQHF. Variable domain in full (rest from reference TRBV18 and TRBJ1-5): NAGVMQNPRHLVRRRGQEARLRCSPMKGHSHVYWYRQLPEEGLKFMVYLQKENIIDESGMPKERFSAEFPKEGPSILRIQQVVRGDSAAYFCASSPNIVDNQPQHFGDGTRLSIL.